Listed here is a single T cell receptor (beta chain). The antigen is not known. This entry is derived from a study of T cell repertoires in cytomegalovirus infection. About the study: Indicated by public TCR beta signatures were CMV infection and matching HLA type. Findings and limits, study-wide: HLA-C-restricted CMV clonotypes gave the most frequent clonotype in two of eight donors. Adding up the frequency of public TCR beta families identified people who carried CMV plus the relevant HLA.

The CDR3 sequence is 15 residues long. V shed 0 bases and J 6 bases; nucleotides not matched to a gene: 4. CDR1 and CDR2 from the germline V gene are MNHEY and SVGAGI. TCRdb reanalysed the reads using MiXCR and keeps one entry per CDR3 protein. The table lists just under 550,000 distinct CDR3 sequences, around 27% of them singletons. The sample was PBMCs. J is TRBJ2-2 and V is TRBV6-5, with 7 nucleotides matching TRBD1. The source of this sequence is a human donor in good health (CMV status not recorded). Some clones in this sample may be carry-over from other donors' samples. In DNA, the CDR3 is TGTGCCAGCAGTTACTCGGGACAGAGCTCCGGGGAGCTGTTTTTT. Amino acids: CASSYSGQSSGELFF.